These 16 T cell receptor beta chains were sequenced from one sample in a study of glioma-infiltrating T cells. Amplification of TCR alpha and beta CDR3 regions from RNA used iRepertoire nested multiplex PCR. TCRdb re-derived calls from the multiplex PCR reads in MiXCR, one entry per CDR3 protein. The sample yields about 400,000 distinct CDR3 sequences, 41% seen once. The sequencing sample was made of glioma tissue, nonneoplastic brain tissue, or PBMCs (not recorded which). These receptor sequences come from a human donor with low-grade glioma or glioblastoma, undergoing nonglioma brain surgery, or in good health (not recorded which).

The genes are TRBV28 and TRBJ1-2, with D hard to call. The CDR3 sequence is 13 residues long. CDR1 is MDHEN and CDR2 is SYDVKM in the germline V gene. Trimming removed 2 bases at V and 6 bases at J, with 10 bases between. The CDR3 reads CASSLVGVDGYTF. CDR3 bases: TGTGCCAGCAGTTTAGTCGGGGTGGATGGCTACACCTTC.

Only a few counts were recorded for this clonotype. The V and J genes are TRBV4-1 and TRBJ2-7; 10 nucleotides line up with TRBD2. CDR1 MGHRA and CDR2 YSYEKL come from the germline V gene. After removal of 3 bases from V and 1 base from J, the junction contained 6 bases not matched to a gene. The CDR3 has 16 amino acids. CDR3 protein: CASSHGLAAASYEQYF. The CDR3 DNA reads as TGCGCCAGCAGCCACGGACTAGCGGCTGCATCCTACGAGCAGTACTTC.

A note on this clonotype: The junction departs from the called germline gene at one end, perhaps through a read error. The chain recombines TRBV4-1 with TRBJ2-3, with TRBD1 identical over 7 bases. CDR1 and CDR2 from the germline V gene are MGHRA and YSYEKL. The CDR3 is 17 residues long. The CDR3 DNA reads as TGCGCCAGCAGCCATCCCCCGGGACAGATGAGCAGAGATACGCAGTATTTT. It is translated as CASSHPPGQMSRDTQYF.

This clonotype has just a few counts. This rearrangement joins TRBV7-9 to TRBJ2-7; a weak D match, TRBD1 (6 bases). CDR1 is SEHNR and CDR2 is FQNEAQ in the germline V gene (reference sequence). CDR3 length: 14 amino acids. Trimming shortened V by 4 bases and J by 12 bases, and 22 bases separated the two germline ends. The DNA for the CDR3 is TGTGCCAGCAGCTCCCGGGACATAGTTGGCGTTGGGTACTTC. Protein sequence: CASSSRDIVGVGYF.

Comments on this clonotype: This may be a read error: a much more frequent sequence differs by one nucleotide. The chain has TRBV6-6 and TRBJ2-3, with 7 bases identical to TRBD2. CDR3 length equals 13 residues. Germline CDR1 MNHNY, CDR2 SVGAGI (reference sequence). The V segment lost 5 bases and the J segment 7 bases; nucleotides outside the gene matches: 6. The DNA of the CDR3 is TGTGCCAGCAGTAAAGGGAGGGGTAATACGCAGTATTTT. It encodes CASSKGRGNTQYF.

On this clonotype: Being one base from a much bigger clone, this may be a read error. V and J are TRBV4-3 and TRBJ2-1; 11 bases map to TRBD2. Looked up from germline, CDR1 is LGHNA and CDR2 is YSLEER. The CDR3 length is 15 residues. V lost 5 bases and J lost 10; bases outside the gene matches: 10. The CDR3 protein is CASSGGTSGGREQFF. As DNA, the CDR3 is TGCGCCAGCAGCGGGGGGACTAGCGGAGGGCGGGAGCAGTTCTTC.

This clonotype was detected many times. The chain links TRBV27 to TRBJ1-2; no reliable D call. The V end lost 2 bases, the J end lost 6 bases, and 16 bases lay between the germline ends. Germline values: CDR1 MNHEY, CDR2 SMNVEV (reference sequence). CDR3 length: 15 residues. The CDR3: CASSLPGARRDGYTF. CDR3 nucleotides: TGTGCCAGCAGTTTACCGGGCGCCCGACGGGATGGCTACACCTTC.

This chain links TRBV6-2 or TRBV6-3 with TRBJ2-5; TRBD1 matches 9 bases. The V gene end was trimmed by 9 bases and the J gene end by 3 bases; junction bases not matched to a gene: 8. The CDR3 consists of 14 residues. Per germline, CDR1 MNHEY and CDR2 SVGEGT. The CDR3 sequence is CARSPGQGEETQYF. In DNA, the CDR3 is TGTGCCAGAAGCCCGGGACAGGGAGAAGAGACCCAGTACTTC.

This chain joins TRBV7-9 and TRBJ2-1; D gene uncertain. Germline V gives CDR1 SEHNR, CDR2 FQNEAQ (reference sequence). The CDR3 is made up of 12 amino acids. V lost 10 bases to trimming and J lost 11 bases, with 18 bases between them. The CDR3 DNA reads TGTGCCACCAGTTATGACTCCTGGCAGCAGTTCTTC. Translation gives CATSYDSWQQFF.

The chain uses TRBV27 and TRBJ2-7, with a tentative D call TRBD1 (6 bases). Trimming shortened V by 6 bases and J by 6 bases, and 15 bases separated the two germline ends. The CDR3 length is 13 residues. The V gene's germline CDR1 is MNHEY and CDR2 SMNVEV (reference sequence). The CDR3 spells CASSAVQGPEQYF. CDR3 DNA sequence: TGTGCCAGCAGCGCCGTGCAGGGGCCCGAGCAGTACTTC.

The V gene is TRBV20-1, the J gene TRBJ2-2; TRBD2 matches 8 bases. From germline, CDR1 is DFQATT and CDR2 SNEGSKA (reference sequence). The CDR3 extends over 16 amino acids. V was clipped by 4 bases and J by 1 base; unmatched bases: 8. The DNA of the CDR3 is TGCAGTGCTACCCGAGATAGCGGGATGAACACCGGGGAGCTGTTTTTT. This encodes CSATRDSGMNTGELFF.

This clonotype appeared many times. The chain recombines TRBV20-1 with TRBJ1-6; no definite D call. Trimming stripped 3 bases from V and 9 bases from J, with 6 bases between. Germline V gene data show CDR1 as DFQATT and CDR2 as SNEGSKA (reference sequence). CDR3 length: 11 amino acids. CDR3 region: CSASWGSPLHF. In nucleotides, the CDR3 is TGCAGTGCTAGTTGGGGTTCACCCCTCCACTTT.

This clonotype was found many times. The CDR3 coding sequence is TGTGCCAGCAGGGATAGGGGACCTAATAGCAATCAGCCCCAGCATTTT. Translated, it gives CASRDRGPNSNQPQHF. The chain combines TRBV28 with TRBJ1-5; tentatively, D is TRBD1 (5 bases). With 6 bases removed from V and 0 bases from J, the gap between germline ends came to 15 bases. This CDR3 region has 16 residues. Germline V CDR1 and CDR2: MDHEN, SYDVKM.

V is TRBV24-1 and J is TRBJ2-1, with D possibly being TRBD2 (5 bases). The germline V gene has CDR1 KGHDR and CDR2 SFDVKD. Trimming cost V 3 bases and J 5 bases, with 10 bases left between them. The CDR3 totals 14 residues. The chain's CDR3 is CATSDGWTHNEQFF. The CDR3 DNA sequence: TGTGCCACCAGTGATGGGTGGACTCACAATGAGCAGTTCTTC.

With regard to this clonotype: A much bigger clone sits one base away, suggesting this may be a read error. This chain uses TRBV6-1 with TRBJ2-7, with a tentative D call TRBD2 (5 bases). This CDR3 has 14 residues. Trimming removed 0 bases from V and 3 bases from J, with 9 bases in between. CDR1 MNHNS and CDR2 SASEGT come from the germline V gene. The CDR3 loop reads CASSEAGSFYEQYF. The CDR3 DNA reads TGTGCCAGCAGTGAAGCAGGGAGCTTCTACGAGCAGTACTTC.

This clonotype was counted a few times. The V gene is TRBV28, the J gene TRBJ2-1; 8 nucleotides match TRBD2. The junction had 12 bases not matched to a gene; V was cut back by 4 bases and J by 7 bases. The CDR3 is 16 amino acids. Germline CDR1 is MDHEN and CDR2 is SYDVKM. CDR3 DNA sequence: TGTGCCAGCAGTTCGTACACGGGACTAGGGCGGAATGAGCAGTTCTTC. It yields the protein CASSSYTGLGRNEQFF.